This T cell receptor beta chain was captured in a study of blood T cell repertoires in COVID-19. About the study: Both acute and convalescent COVID-19 samples were obtained from the United States, Italy and Spain. T cells, B-cell-depleted T cells, or PBMCs provided the cDNA or gDNA that served as material.

This clone was detected once. Measured with immunoSEQ multiplex PCR; TCRdb has only the in-frame clones, and not every one. The sample consists of about 180,000 clones, around 82% of them appearing once. The sequenced material came from peripheral blood. This receptor was taken from a man aged 18 to 29 with active or convalescent COVID-19.

The DNA for the CDR3 is TGTGCCAGCAGCTTAAACGCCCATGGACTAGCGGGAGACGCTGAGCAGTTCTTC. It is translated as CASSLNAHGLAGDAEQFF. The V and J genes are TRBV7-6 and TRBJ2-1, with TRBD2 identical over 13 bases. Germline CDR1 reads SGHVS; CDR2 reads FNYEAQ. The CDR3 is made up of 18 amino acids. The V segment lost 2 bases and the J segment 9 bases; nucleotides outside the gene matches: 13. The whole variable domain, remainder taken from reference TRBV7-6 and TRBJ2-1, is GAGVSQSPRYKVTKRGQDVALRCDPISGHVSLYWYRQALGQGPEFLTYFNYEAQQDKSGLPNDRFSAERPEGSISTLTIQRTEQRDSAMYRCASSLNAHGLAGDAEQFFGPGTRLTVL.